This entry is about one TCR beta chain. Its antigen is not known. This record comes from a study of Ad26.COV2.S vaccination and SARS-CoV-2 variants. Points from the study as a whole: Vaccinees reportedly had broad spike-specific CD8+ and CD4+ T cell responses. Ad26.COV2.S recipients had broader spike-specific TCRs (P = 0.0014).

After removal of 4 bases from V and 6 bases from J, the junction contained 11 bases not matched to a gene. The V gene's germline CDR1 is SGHTS and CDR2 YDEGEE. The CDR3 has 15 residues. As to treatment: roughly 20 received Ad26.COV2.S at low or high dose, single or two shots; roughly five received placebo; per-sample allocation not given. The investigators took samples on day 63 after the first vaccine or placebo injection. Using immunoSEQ multiplex PCR, the repertoire was profiled, and TCRdb retains in-frame clones only, with some absent. The table shows some 640,000 clones, with more than 70% occurring only once.

Sequences were derived from peripheral blood, sampled in a trial of Ad26.COV2.S vaccine versus placebo. The clonotype was recovered from a person between 18 and 60 years old who received the Ad26.COV2.S COVID-19 vaccine or a placebo. The gene calls are TRBV5-8 and TRBJ1-2; TRBD1 aligns across 8 bases. This CDR3 reads CASSPWTGNRHGYTF. The DNA for the CDR3 is TGTGCCAGCAGCCCTTGGACAGGGAATAGACATGGCTACACCTTC.